This record covers a single T cell receptor (beta chain). V dropped 4 bases and J dropped 8 bases, with 16 bases sitting between them. The CDR3 covers 14 residues. The germline V gene has CDR1 MNHNS and CDR2 SASEGT. This entry belongs to a study of OX40 agonist ivuxolimab in advanced cancers. For the study at large: An anti-OX40 (CD134) antibody with agonistic activity, ivuxolimab, was administered to patients. Among those enrolled, mean age was 60 years (range roughly 20 to 80) and approximately 80% were male. Patients with prior anti-PD-1, anti-PD-L1 or anti-CTLA-4 therapy were eligible; approximately 37% had some. The study reported partial responses in three patients: one hepatocellular carcinoma, two cutaneous melanoma.

The method was immunoSEQ multiplex PCR; TCRdb's version includes in-frame clones alone and lacks a portion of them. The table has about 59,000 clones, 75% to 90% seen once. This sequence joins TRBV6-1 and TRBJ2-3; D might be TRBD1 (5 bases). The source of this sequence is an adult with an advanced solid tumor such as melanoma, head and neck, liver or kidney cancer. Specimen: CD4+ or CD8+ T cells sorted from blood, collected in a trial of the OX40 agonist ivuxolimab. This CDR3 is CASSVPDTDFTQYF. The DNA of the CDR3 is TGTGCCAGCAGTGTGCCGGACACTGATTTTACGCAGTATTTT.